The 7 T cell receptor beta chains listed next were all sequenced from one sample in a study of T cell responses to AZD1222 COVID-19 vaccine. Profiling relied on immunoSEQ multiplex PCR, and the TCRdb table lists in-frame clones only, not all of them. The data contain approximately 110,000 clones, about nine tenths of them seen just once; the ten biggest clones take up approximately 6.5%. Material: peripheral blood, obtained 28 days after the second AZD1222 dose. The receptors derive from an adult who received the AZD1222 COVID-19 vaccine.

The rearrangement joins TRBV5-1 to TRBJ1-4; D is perhaps TRBD1 (6 bases). Germline V gene lookup returns CDR1 SGHRS and CDR2 YFSETQ. V lost 3 bases to trimming and J lost 0 bases, with 9 bases between them. The CDR3 covers 15 residues. CDR3 residues: CASSSGQSTNEKLFF. In nucleotides, the CDR3 is TGCGCCAGCAGCTCCGGACAGTCAACTAATGAAAAACTGTTTTTT.

The genes are TRBV7-2 and TRBJ1-5; 9 positions agree with TRBD1. Trimming at V came to 5 bases and at J to 2 bases, leaving 7 bases not matched to a gene. The CDR3 totals 16 residues. Per germline, CDR1 SGHTA and CDR2 FQGNSA. The DNA for the CDR3 is TGTGCCAGCAGCCCTCAGACAGGGGGTGGCAATCAGCCCCAGCATTTT. Protein sequence: CASSPQTGGGNQPQHF. The variable domain in full, with the rest retrieved from reference TRBV7-2 and TRBJ1-5, is GAGVSQSPSNKVTEKGKDVELRCDPISGHTALYWYRQSLGQGLEFLIYFQGNSAPDKSGLPSDRFSAERTGGSVSTLTIQRTQQEDSAVYLCASSPQTGGGNQPQHFGDGTRLSIL.

This clone was picked up one time. V is TRBV4-2 and J is TRBJ1-1; a weak D match, TRBD1 (5 bases). This CDR3 region has 15 residues. Germline assignment: CDR1 LGHNA and CDR2 YNFKEQ. V was trimmed by 3 bases and J by 6 bases, leaving 17 bases between them. The CDR3 DNA is TGTGCCAGCAGCCAGGACATGGCGAGGGGATCTGAAGCTTTCTTT. As protein: CASSQDMARGSEAFF.

The CDR3, as DNA: TGTGCCAGCAGTCCTGCGTATGGGACATACGAGCAGTACTTC. This codes for CASSPAYGTYEQYF. The rearrangement links TRBV28 to TRBJ2-7; TRBD1 is a possible D gene (6 bases). Trimming left V 5 bases short and J 4 bases short, with 15 bases between. Germline V lookup: CDR1 MDHEN, CDR2 SYDVKM. The CDR3 sequence is 14 residues long.

Regarding this clone: At one boundary the junction diverges from the germline segment, which might be a read error. The V call is TRBV7-3, the J call TRBJ1-1; D uncertain. The CDR3 contains 13 residues. Germline V gene lookup returns CDR1 SGHTA and CDR2 FQGTGA. CDR3 region: CASSMGPNTKAFF. The CDR3 bases are TGTGCCAGCAGCATGGGTCCGAACACTAAAGCTTTCTTT. The full variable domain, in which reference TRBV7-3 and TRBJ1-1 provide the parts outside the CDR3, is GAGVSQTPSNKVTEKGKYVELRCDPISGHTALYWYRQSLGQGPEFLIYFQGTGAADDSGLPNDRFFAVRPEGSVSTLKIQRTERGDSAVYLCASSMGPNTKAFFGQGTRLTVV.

The genes are TRBV5-4 and TRBJ2-5; D may be TRBD2 (7 bases). Germline CDR1 and CDR2: SGHNT and YYREEE (reference sequence). Trimming removed 0 bases from V and 1 base from J, with 10 bases in between. The CDR3 totals 15 residues. CDR3 DNA sequence: TGTGCCAGCAGCTTGGTAGGGGGGGCCCAAGAGACCCAGTACTTC. Residues: CASSLVGGAQETQYF.

The rearrangement links TRBV18 to TRBJ2-7; maybe TRBD1 (6 bases). Germline V gene lookup returns CDR1 KGHSH and CDR2 LQKENI. V was trimmed by 5 bases and J by 0 bases, leaving 8 bases between them. This CDR3 is 13 amino acids long. The CDR3 protein is CASSTGHSYEQYF. CDR3 sequence (DNA): TGTGCCAGCTCAACGGGACACTCCTACGAGCAGTACTTC.